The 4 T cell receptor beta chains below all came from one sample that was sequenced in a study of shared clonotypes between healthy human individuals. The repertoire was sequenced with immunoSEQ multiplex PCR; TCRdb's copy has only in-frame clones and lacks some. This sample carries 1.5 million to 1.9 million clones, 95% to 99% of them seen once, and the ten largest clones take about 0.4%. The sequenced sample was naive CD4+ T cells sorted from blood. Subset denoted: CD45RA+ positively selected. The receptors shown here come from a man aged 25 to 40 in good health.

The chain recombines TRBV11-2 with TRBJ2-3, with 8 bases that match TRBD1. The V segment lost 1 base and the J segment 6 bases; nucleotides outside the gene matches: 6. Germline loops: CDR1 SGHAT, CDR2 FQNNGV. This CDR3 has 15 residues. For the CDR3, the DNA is TGTGCCAGCAGCTTAGGGGACAGGAGTCTTGATACGCAGTATTTT. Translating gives CASSLGDRSLDTQYF. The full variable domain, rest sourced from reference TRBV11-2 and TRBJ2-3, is EAGVAQSPRYKIIEKRQSVAFWCNPISGHATLYWYQQILGQGPKLLIQFQNNGVVDDSQLPKDRFSAERLKGVDSTLKIQPAKLEDSAVYLCASSLGDRSLDTQYFGPGTRLTVL.

The CDR3 DNA reads TGTGCCAGTAGTATCCGAGGCACCGGGACTCACACAGATACGCAGTATTTT. It encodes CASSIRGTGTHTDTQYF. The V and J genes are TRBV19 and TRBJ2-3, with D perhaps TRBD2 (6 bases). V was clipped by 3 bases and J by 2 bases, with 18 bases between them. This CDR3 region has 17 residues. Looked up from germline, CDR1 is LNHDA and CDR2 is SQIVND (reference sequence).

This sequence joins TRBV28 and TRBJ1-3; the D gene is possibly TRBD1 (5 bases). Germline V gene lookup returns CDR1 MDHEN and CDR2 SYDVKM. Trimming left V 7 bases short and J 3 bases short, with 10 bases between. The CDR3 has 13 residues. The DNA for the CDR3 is TGTGCCAGCACCATGACAGTTGGAAACACCATATATTTT. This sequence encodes CASTMTVGNTIYF. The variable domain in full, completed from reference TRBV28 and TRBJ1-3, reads DVKVTQSSRYLVKRTGEKVFLECVQDMDHENMFWYRQDPGLGLRLIYFSYDVKMKEKGDIPEGYSVSREKKERFSLILESASTNQTSMYLCASTMTVGNTIYFGEGSWLTVV.

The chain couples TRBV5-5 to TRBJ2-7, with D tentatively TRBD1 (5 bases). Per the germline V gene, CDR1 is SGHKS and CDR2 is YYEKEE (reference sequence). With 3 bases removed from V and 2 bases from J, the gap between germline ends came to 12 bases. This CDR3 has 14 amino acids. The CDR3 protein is CASSSYRQTYEQYF. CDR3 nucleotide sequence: TGTGCCAGCAGCTCGTACAGGCAAACCTACGAGCAGTACTTC.